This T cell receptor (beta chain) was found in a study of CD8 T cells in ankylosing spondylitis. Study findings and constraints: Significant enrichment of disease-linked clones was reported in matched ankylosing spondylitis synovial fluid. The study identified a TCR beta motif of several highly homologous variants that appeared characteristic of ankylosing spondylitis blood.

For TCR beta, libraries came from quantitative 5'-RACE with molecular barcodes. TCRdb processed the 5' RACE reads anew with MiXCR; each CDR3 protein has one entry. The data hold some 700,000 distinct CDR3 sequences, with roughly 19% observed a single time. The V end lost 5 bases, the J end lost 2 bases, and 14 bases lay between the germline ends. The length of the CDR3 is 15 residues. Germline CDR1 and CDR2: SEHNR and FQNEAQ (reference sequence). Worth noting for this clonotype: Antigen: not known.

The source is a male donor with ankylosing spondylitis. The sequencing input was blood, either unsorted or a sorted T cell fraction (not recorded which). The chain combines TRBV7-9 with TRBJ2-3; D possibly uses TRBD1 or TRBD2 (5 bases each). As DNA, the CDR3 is TGTGCCAGCAGCGGGGACGGGGCCCACACAGATACGCAGTATTTT. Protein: CASSGDGAHTDTQYF.